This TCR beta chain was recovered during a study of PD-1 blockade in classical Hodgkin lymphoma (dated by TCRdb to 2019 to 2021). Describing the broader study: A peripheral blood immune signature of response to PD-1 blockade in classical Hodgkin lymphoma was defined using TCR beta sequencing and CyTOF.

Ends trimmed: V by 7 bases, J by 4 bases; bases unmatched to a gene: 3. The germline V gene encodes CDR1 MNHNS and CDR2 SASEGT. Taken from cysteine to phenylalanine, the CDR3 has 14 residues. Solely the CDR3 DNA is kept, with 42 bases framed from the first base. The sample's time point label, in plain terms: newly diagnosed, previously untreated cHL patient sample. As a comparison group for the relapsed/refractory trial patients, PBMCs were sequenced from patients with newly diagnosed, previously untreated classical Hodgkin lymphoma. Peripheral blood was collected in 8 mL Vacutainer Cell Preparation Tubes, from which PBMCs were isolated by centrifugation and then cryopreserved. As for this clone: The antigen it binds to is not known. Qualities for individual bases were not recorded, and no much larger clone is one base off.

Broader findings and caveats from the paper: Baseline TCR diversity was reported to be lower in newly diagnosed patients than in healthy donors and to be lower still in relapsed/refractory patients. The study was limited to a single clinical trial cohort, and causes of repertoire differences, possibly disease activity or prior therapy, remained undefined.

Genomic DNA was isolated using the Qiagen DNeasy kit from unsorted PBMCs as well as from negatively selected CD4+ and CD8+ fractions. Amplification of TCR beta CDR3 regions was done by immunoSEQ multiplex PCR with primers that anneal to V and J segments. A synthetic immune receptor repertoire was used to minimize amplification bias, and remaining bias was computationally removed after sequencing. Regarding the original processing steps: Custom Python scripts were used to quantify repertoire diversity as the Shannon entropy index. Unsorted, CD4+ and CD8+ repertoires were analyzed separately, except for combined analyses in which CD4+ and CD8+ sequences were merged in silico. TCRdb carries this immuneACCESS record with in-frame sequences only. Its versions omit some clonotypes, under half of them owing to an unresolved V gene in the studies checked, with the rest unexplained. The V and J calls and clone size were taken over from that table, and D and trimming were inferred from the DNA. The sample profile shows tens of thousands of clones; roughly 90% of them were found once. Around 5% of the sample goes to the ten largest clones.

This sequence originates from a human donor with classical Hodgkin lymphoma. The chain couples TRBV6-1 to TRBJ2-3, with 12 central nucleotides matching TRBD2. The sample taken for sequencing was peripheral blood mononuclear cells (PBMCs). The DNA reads TGTGCCAGCATGACTAGCGGGAGTTCAGATACGCAGTATTTT. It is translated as CASMTSGSSDTQYF.